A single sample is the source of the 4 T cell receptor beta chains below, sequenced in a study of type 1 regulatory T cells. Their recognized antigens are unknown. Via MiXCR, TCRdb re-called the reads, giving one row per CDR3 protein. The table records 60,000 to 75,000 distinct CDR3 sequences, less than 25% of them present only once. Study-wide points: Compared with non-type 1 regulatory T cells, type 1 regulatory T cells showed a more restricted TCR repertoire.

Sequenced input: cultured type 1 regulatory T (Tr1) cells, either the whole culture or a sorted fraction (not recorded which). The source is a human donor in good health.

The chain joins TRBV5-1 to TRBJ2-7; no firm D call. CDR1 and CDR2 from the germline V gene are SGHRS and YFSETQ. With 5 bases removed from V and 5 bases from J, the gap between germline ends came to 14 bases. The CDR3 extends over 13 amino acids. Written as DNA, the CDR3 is TGCGCCAGCAGGGTGGGAATTAGCAACGAGCAGTACTTC. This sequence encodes CASRVGISNEQYF.

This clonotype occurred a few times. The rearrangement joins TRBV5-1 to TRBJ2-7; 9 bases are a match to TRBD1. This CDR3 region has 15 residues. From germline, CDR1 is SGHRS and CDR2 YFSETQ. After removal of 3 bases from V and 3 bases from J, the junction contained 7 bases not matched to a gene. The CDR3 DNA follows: TGCGCCAGCAGCTCCGACAGGGGGGGGTTCTACGAGCAGTACTTC. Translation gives CASSSDRGGFYEQYF.

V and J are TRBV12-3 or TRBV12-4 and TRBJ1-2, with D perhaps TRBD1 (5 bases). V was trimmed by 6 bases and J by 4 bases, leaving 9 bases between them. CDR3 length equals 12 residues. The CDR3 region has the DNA TGTGCCAGCAGCCGGGGACGCTATGGCTACACCTTC. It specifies CASSRGRYGYTF.

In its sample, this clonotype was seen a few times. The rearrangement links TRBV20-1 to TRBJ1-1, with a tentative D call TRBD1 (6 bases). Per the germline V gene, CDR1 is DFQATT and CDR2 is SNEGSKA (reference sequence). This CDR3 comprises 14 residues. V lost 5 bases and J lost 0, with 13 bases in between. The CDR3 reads CSASVDRMNTEAFF. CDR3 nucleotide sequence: TGCAGTGCTTCGGTAGACAGGATGAACACTGAAGCTTTCTTT.